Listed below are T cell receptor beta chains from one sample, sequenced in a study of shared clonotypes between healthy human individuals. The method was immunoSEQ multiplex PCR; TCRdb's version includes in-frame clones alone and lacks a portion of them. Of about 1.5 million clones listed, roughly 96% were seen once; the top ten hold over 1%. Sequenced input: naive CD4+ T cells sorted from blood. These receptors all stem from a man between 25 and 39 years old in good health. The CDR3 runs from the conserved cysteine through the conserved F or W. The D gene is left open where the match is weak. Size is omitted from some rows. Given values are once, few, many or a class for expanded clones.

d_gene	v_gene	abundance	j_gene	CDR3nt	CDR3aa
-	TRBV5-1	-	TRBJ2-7	TGCGCCAGCAGCTTGTCCGGGGGCCCCTCCTACGAGCAGTACTTC	CASSLSGGPSYEQYF
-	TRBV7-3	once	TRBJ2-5	TGTGCCAGCAGCCCCCAGCGAGGGAGTTGGCAACAAGAGACCCAGTACTTC	CASSPQRGSWQQETQYF
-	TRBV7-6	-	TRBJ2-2	TGTGCCAGCAGTCGAGGGGGAAGGGGTTACACCGGGGAGCTGTTTTTT	CASSRGGRGYTGELFF
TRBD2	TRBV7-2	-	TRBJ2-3	TGTGCCAGCAGCCTAGCGGGGCCTCCCACAGATACGCAGTATTTT	CASSLAGPPTDTQYF
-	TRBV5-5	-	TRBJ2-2	TGTGCCAGCTTCTGGGGGGCTGGGGCCGGGGAGCTGTTTTTT	CASFWGAGAGELFF
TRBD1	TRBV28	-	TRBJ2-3	TGTGCCAGCACTCGACAGGGGTTTACGCAGTATTTT	CASTRQGFTQYF
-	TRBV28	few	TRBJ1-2	TGTGCCAGCAGTTTATCCTCTTATGGCTACACCTTC	CASSLSSYGYTF
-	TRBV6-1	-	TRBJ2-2	TGTGCCAGCAGGACAGAAGCGAACACCGGGGAGCTGTTTTTT	CASRTEANTGELFF
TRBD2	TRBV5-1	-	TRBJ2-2	TGCGCCAGCAGCTTGCCGGCTAGCGGACACACCGGGGAGCTGTTTTTT	CASSLPASGHTGELFF
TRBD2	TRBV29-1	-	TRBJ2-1	TGCAGCGTGGCGGGAGTTACTTTGTACAATGAGCAGTTCTTC	CSVAGVTLYNEQFF
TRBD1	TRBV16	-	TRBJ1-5	TGTGCCAGCAGCCAAAAACTGGACAGGCGGGATCAGCCCCAGCATTTT	CASSQKLDRRDQPQHF
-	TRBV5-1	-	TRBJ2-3	TGCGCCAGCATAGAGCAGGGATCAGATACGCAGTATTTT	CASIEQGSDTQYF
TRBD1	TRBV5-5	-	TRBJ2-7	TGTGCCAGCAGCTTGATATTAATCGCCGGGACAGCCTCCTACGAGCAGTACTTC	CASSLILIAGTASYEQYF
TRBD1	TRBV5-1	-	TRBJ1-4	TGCGCCAGCAGCAGAAGACAGGGGGTAGATGAAAAACTGTTTTTT	CASSRRQGVDEKLFF
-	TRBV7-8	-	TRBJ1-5	TGTGCCAGCAGCAGCAGCGATAGAGGGAAACAGCCCCAGCATTTT	CASSSSDRGKQPQHF
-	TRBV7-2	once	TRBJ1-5	TGTGCCAGCAGCTTCAGCACAAGCAATCAGCCCCAGCATTTT	CASSFSTSNQPQHF
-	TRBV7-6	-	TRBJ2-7	TGTGCCAGCGCCGGCGGCCAGCCCTCCTACGAGCAGTACTTC	CASAGGQPSYEQYF
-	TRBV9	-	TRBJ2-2	TGTGCCAGCAGCGTAGGTCTTAACACCGGGGAGCTGTTTTTT	CASSVGLNTGELFF
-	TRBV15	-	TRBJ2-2	TGTGCCACCAGCAGGGCGCGGGGGAACACCGGGGAGCTGTTTTTT	CATSRARGNTGELFF
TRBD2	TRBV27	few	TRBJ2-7	TGTGCCAGCAGTATTAGCGGGAGGGCCATGTACGAGCAGTACTTC	CASSISGRAMYEQYF
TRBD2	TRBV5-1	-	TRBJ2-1	TGCGCCAGCAGCTGGGGACTAGCGGGGGTAATCTACAATGAGCAGTTCTTC	CASSWGLAGVIYNEQFF
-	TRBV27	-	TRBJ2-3	TGTGCCAGCAGTTTATCCCTAGTAGGAGTGGATACGCAGTATTTT	CASSLSLVGVDTQYF
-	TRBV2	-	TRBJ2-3	TGTGCCAGCAGTGTCGGAGCTAGCTCCAGCACAGATACGCAGTATTTT	CASSVGASSSTDTQYF
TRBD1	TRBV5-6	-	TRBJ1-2	TGTGCCAGCAGCGGGACAGGGGGCGTTTCTTTTGGCTACACCTTC	CASSGTGGVSFGYTF
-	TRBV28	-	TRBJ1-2	TGTGCCAGCAGTTTCACGAGGATTAGCCATGGCTACACCTTC	CASSFTRISHGYTF
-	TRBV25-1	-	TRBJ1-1	TGTGCCAGCAGATCGTGGGGGGGGCGTGCGAACACTGAAGCTTTCTTT	CASRSWGGRANTEAFF
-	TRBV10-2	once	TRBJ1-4	TGCGCCAGCAGCAGGGATCAAAAACTGTTTTTT	CASSRDQKLFF
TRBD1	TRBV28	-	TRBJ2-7	TGTGCCAGCCTGGACAGGGCCTCCTACGAGCAGTACTTC	CASLDRASYEQYF
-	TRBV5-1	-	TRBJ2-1	TGCGCCACAATGAGGGAGACTTCCTACAATGAGCAGTTCTTC	CATMRETSYNEQFF
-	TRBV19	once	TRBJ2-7	TGTGCCAGTAGTTTGTACAGGACGCAGCCCGCCTACGAGCAGTACTTC	CASSLYRTQPAYEQYF
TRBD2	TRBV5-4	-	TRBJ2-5	TGTGCCAGCAGCTCCGGGACTAGAGAGACCCAGTACTTC	CASSSGTRETQYF
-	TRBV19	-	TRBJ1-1	TGTGCCAGTAGTATAGCTTTAAGGGGCAGGGGCAACACTGAAGCTTTCTTT	CASSIALRGRGNTEAFF
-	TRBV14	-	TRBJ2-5	TGTGCCAGCAGCCAAGGGGCCTGGGGCGCGGAGACCCAGTACTTC	CASSQGAWGAETQYF
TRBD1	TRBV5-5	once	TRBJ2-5	TGTGCCAGCAGACCGGCGGCAGGGGGCCTAGAGACCCAGTACTTC	CASRPAAGGLETQYF
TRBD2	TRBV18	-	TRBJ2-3	TGTGCCAGCTCACCGGAGGGAGGGGGCACAGATACGCAGTATTTT	CASSPEGGGTDTQYF
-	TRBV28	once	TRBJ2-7	TGTGCCAGCAGGGGCACCTTTCCATTACCCTACGAGCAGTACTTC	CASRGTFPLPYEQYF
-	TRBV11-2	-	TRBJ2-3	TGTGCCAGCAGCTTAGTAGTCAAAAGCACAGATACGCAGTATTTT	CASSLVVKSTDTQYF
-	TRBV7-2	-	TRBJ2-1	TGTGCCAGCAGCGCCATCAATAGCAGGAGCTCCTACAATGAGCAGTTCTTC	CASSAINSRSSYNEQFF
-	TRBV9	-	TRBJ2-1	TGTGCCAGCAGCCCACGGGGGCCGGGACTACACAATGAGCAGTTCTTC	CASSPRGPGLHNEQFF
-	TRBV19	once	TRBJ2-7	TGTGCCAGTAGTATTGGCGGGTCGTCCTACGAGCAGTACTTC	CASSIGGSSYEQYF
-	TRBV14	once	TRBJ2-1	TGTGCCAGCAGCCAAGAAACTTTCTCTGAGCAGTTCTTC	CASSQETFSEQFF